Detailed here is one TCR beta chain. The antigen it binds to is not known. No much larger clonotype is one base removed from it; base qualities were not supplied. The library was built by means of 5' RACE. Sequencing instrument: Illumina HiSeq 2500. The second PCR ran for roughly 7 to 12 cycles and used a J-beta primer mix along with a sample-barcoded 5' primer. Each TCR beta cDNA molecule received a unique molecular identifier from a template-switch 5' adaptor carrying 12 random nucleotides. At least 2.5 million CDR3-containing paired-end reads were obtained from each sample. First-strand cDNA synthesis was performed from all RNA using the Mint cDNA synthesis kit, with priming by a TRBC-specific oligonucleotide. Following uracil-DNA glycosylase treatment, a first 18-cycle PCR with universal primers M1SS and BC2_uni_R was performed on all cDNA. As for the original processing: For normalization, 1 million high-quality reads were randomly selected from each sample, with every read carrying a distinct molecular identifier. Instead of being binned into consensus sequences, reads with shared molecular identifiers were discarded. MiTCR, set to a Q25 quality threshold and the strictest error-elimination algorithm, was used for CDR3 identification, clonotype clustering and error correction. A nonparametric unseen species model using Euler transformation provided a lower-bound estimate of total TCR beta diversity. In TCRdb, the public reads were trimmed at Q25 with fastp and aligned with MiXCR, with productive beta chains retained. A single entry per CDR3 protein holds the most common genes and DNA from its merged rows. The V and J calls follow TCRdb's processing rather than the paper's. The sample table holds roughly 550,000 distinct CDR3 sequences, of which under 30% were seen once. The ten largest make up 8.7% of the sample.

The donors were roughly 40 Caucasian individuals from Russia, aged 6 to 90 years, who were systemically healthy. Ten milliliters of peripheral blood were drawn from each donor into EDTA-treated Vacutainer tubes. PBMCs were isolated by Ficoll-Paque density-gradient centrifugation, with at least 6 million obtained per sample. Total RNA, at least 5 micrograms per sample, was extracted from PBMCs with Trizol reagent. Naive CD45RAhigh/CD27high T cell percentages were measured by flow cytometry on a PBMC aliquot from every donor. This sample is part of a study of blood T cells in healthy people across ages (dated by TCRdb to between 2014 and 2016). At the level of the whole study: Template switching captured roughly one uniquely barcoded TCR beta cDNA molecule per two T cells in model experiments. Using deep sequencing normalized with unique cDNA molecular identifiers, the study measured how TCR beta repertoire diversity changes with age. Donors were grouped into four age groups: young (average approximately 16 years), middle-aged (about 38), aged (roughly 62) and long-lived (around 80). Two additional independent replicas of 1 million unique cDNA reads from the same blood draw were analyzed for two donors (one aged 18 to 30 and one aged 80 or older).

Overall study results and their limits: Because donor CMV infection status was unknown, age-related changes in expanded clonotypes were potentially confounded. Estimates of total diversity based on one million sequenced T cells were considered lower bounds and underestimates. Observed TCR beta diversity correlated strongly with the percentage of naive T cells measured by flow cytometry. Bulk unsorted PBMC profiling prevented conclusive comparison of naive and antigen-experienced compartments. The long-lived group showed more naive CD4+ T cells, fewer expanded clones and increased TCR diversity than the aged group, suggesting age selection. As age increased, observed TCR beta diversity per million T cells dropped in a roughly linear way, and a significant reduction was already evident by age 40.

Per the germline V gene, SNHLY is the CDR1 and FYNNEI is the CDR2. The CDR3 sequence holds 16 residues, the cysteine and phenylalanine included. Of all the DNA, just the CDR3 is kept, 48 bases in frame from base 1. V was cut back by 7 bases and J by 0 bases, leaving a gap of 19 bases between them. These data are also associated with another study on T cells of mothers and their children. As that second paper reports: Nine systemically healthy Caucasian individuals served as donors, namely three mothers together with their six children. cDNA synthesis used all of the extracted RNA, with roughly 1.5 ug of RNA in each 15 ul reaction. In the second PCR, the M1S primer introduced both the sample barcodes and 2-4 random nucleotides. More than 9.5 million TCR beta CDR3 reads were obtained from each mother, and roughly 3 million reads were obtained from each child. TCR recombination output is similarly shaped by thymic selection in related and unrelated pairs, with a minor effect exerted by inherited differences. Normalized repertoire overlap was always slightly but never significantly higher in related than unrelated mother-child pairs. Persistent microchimeric T cell clones were not detected, at a sensitivity of about 100 clones per million clonotypes. Deep NGS was used in the study to compare the TCR beta repertoires of mothers and children and to look for features that separate related mother-child pairs from unrelated individuals. On average, the children were approximately 11 +/- 4 years old, while the mothers were approximately 40 +/- 4 years old. After adapters were ligated using NEBNext reagents, the libraries underwent 100+100 nt paired-end sequencing on an Illumina HiSeq 2000. To avoid cross-contamination, the mother libraries and the child libraries were prepared a month apart and sequenced in separate runs. For each donor, somewhere between roughly 500,000 and 2,300,000 distinct TCR beta clonotypes were identified. Naive TCR beta clonotypes were estimated from low-frequency clonotypes matched to each donor's FACS-determined naive share, without sorting.

The TCR originated in a boy aged 5-17 years in good health. Sequencing used blood. Rearrangement joined TRBV2 to TRBJ2-7, with no reliable assignment of the D segment. The encoded CDR3 is CASKRYLTNPSYEQYF. The DNA sequence is as follows: TGTGCCAGCAAGCGATATCTAACGAACCCCTCCTACGAGCAGTACTTC.